These T cell receptor beta chains were read from a single sample in a study of T and B cells in COVID-19 patients. TCRdb recomputed calls from the multiplex PCR reads with MiXCR, one row per CDR3 protein. The sample carries 7,700 or so distinct CDR3 sequences, approximately 30% recorded once. Sequenced: blood. All receptors come from a human donor with active COVID-19. Both conserved end residues are trimmed from each CDR3. The D gene is left open where the match is weak.

v_call,d_call,cdr3_aa
TRBV7-6,NA,ASSLRDGGNTEAF
TRBV12-3/TRBV12-4,NA,ASSSRDNSPLH
TRBV6-2/TRBV6-3,NA,ASQWGLHRTQY
TRBV19,TRBD1,ASSMRGQGAISTYNEQF
TRBV5-6,NA,ASSSRGASGELF
TRBV18,TRBD1,ASSGLNRGRAGYT
TRBV7-6,NA,ASSFLGTGELF
TRBV27,NA,ASISQVHEQY
TRBV6-5,NA,ASMGAGGYT
TRBV12-3/TRBV12-4,TRBD1,ASTLYTGTGGPGYT
TRBV5-1,NA,ASSVGTHTMNTEAF
TRBV6-6,NA,ASKDGGSTTEAF
TRBV7-9,TRBD2,ASSISGVGTDTQY
TRBV11-2,NA,ASSIGGDTQY
TRBV6-1,NA,ATLLGVSTDTQY
TRBV12-3/TRBV12-4,TRBD1,ASMRGQGNNYGYT
TRBV12-3/TRBV12-4,NA,ATRKETGGYT
TRBV29-1,TRBD1,STKQGATEAF
TRBV19,TRBD2,ASSISLADSYEQY
TRBV20-1,TRBD2,SARGSGTSGPQRF
TRBV29-1,TRBD1,SVESEGQFTDTQY
TRBV24-1,NA,ATKEGTTGELF
TRBV19,TRBD1,ASRGTGLYTGELF
TRBV15,NA,ATRHGIFTDTQY
TRBV12-3/TRBV12-4,TRBD1,ASTQTGDNQPQH
TRBV12-3/TRBV12-4,NA,ASGGYNEQF
TRBV12-3/TRBV12-4,TRBD2,ASSQSGGQETQY